This T cell receptor (beta chain) was observed in a study of T cell repertoires in cytomegalovirus infection. For the study at large: HLA-B-restricted CMV epitopes that are well studied, plus recently identified HLA-C-restricted ones, were used by the study. Public TCR beta signatures marked donors with CMV infection and the matching HLA. The study, taken as a whole, reports: CMV-specific TCR beta clonotypes restricted by HLA-C dominated the ex vivo response. Summed frequency of public TCR beta families distinguished CMV carriers with the relevant HLA.

About this clonotype itself: Its antigen remains unknown.

TCRdb reprocessed the reads via MiXCR and lists one record per CDR3 protein. Of 28,000 or so distinct CDR3 sequences in the sample, about a fifth are singletons; the top ten hold roughly 80%. The CDR3 consists of 13 residues. The germline gives CDR1 SNHLY, CDR2 FYNNEI. Trimming took off 6 bases at V and 4 bases at J, with 13 bases between the two ends. The receptor comes from a human donor in good health (CMV status not recorded). Some clones in this sample may be carry-over from other donors' samples. The genes are TRBV2 and TRBJ2-7; D is perhaps TRBD1 or TRBD2 (5 bases each). The sample was CD8+ T cells from cultured PBMCs, taken from culture after CMV antigen stimulation. The CDR3 loop reads CASSSGTPYEQYF. The CDR3 DNA is TGTGCCAGCAGCTCCGGGACCCCATACGAGCAGTACTTC. Supplemented by reference TRBV2 and TRBJ2-7, the full variable domain reads EPEVTQTPSHQVTQMGQEVILRCVPISNHLYFYWYRQILGQKVEFLVSFYNNEISEKSEIFDDQFSVERPDGSNFTLKIRSTKLEDSAMYFCASSSGTPYEQYFGPGTRLTVT.